This TCR beta chain was sequenced for a study of cytomegalovirus exposure and HLA in healthy donors (dated by TCRdb to about 2017). Describing the broader study: In an earlier analysis of several hundred of the donors, approximately 260 Gb of sequence data and roughly 100 million unique TCR beta sequences from 150 million to 200 million T cells were reported. Roughly 300 gigabases of sequencing data and around 90 million unique TCR sequences made up an early release that covered several hundred HLA-typed donors. Of the roughly 400 genotyped donors, roughly 80% were placed in the genetic ancestry cluster associated with self-reported Caucasian donors. The study aimed to test whether cataloging public T cell receptors could reveal signatures of past pathogen exposure. The study used immunosequencing to profile the T cell repertoires of several hundred subjects and linked those repertoires to cytomegalovirus serostatus. Along with the roughly 700-subject first cohort, a separate validation cohort of over a hundred different subjects was used. To predict cytomegalovirus infection status, the study combined high-throughput TCR immunosequencing, statistical association of individual TCRs with disease status, and machine learning. To study patterns of TCR occurrence, a later analysis re-analyzed previously published TCR beta repertoires from several hundred donors and added high-resolution HLA genotyping. Rather than drawing on any new phenotypic data, the later analysis identified candidate immune exposures from TCR beta sequences and the way those sequences occurred across donors. An earlier analysis of about 600 of the donors used high-throughput TCR beta sequencing to judge whether each TCR beta V gene segment behaved as functional or pseudogenic. Alongside the repertoire data, information on donor age, sex, ethnicity and CMV serostatus was compiled. In a later genetic analysis, genome-wide SNP genotypes for about 65% of the roughly 700 donors were used, and that subset was treated as a discovery cohort. All discovery cohort repertoires had been generated using a single sequencing platform. Both class I and class II loci were covered by HLA typing, at four-digit resolution. The number of donors typed differed by locus, with 629-630 for A, B, C, DRB1 and DQB1, over 500 for DQA1, approximately 570 for DPA1, and around 450 for DPB1. Roughly 5 DR-DQ haplotypes were handled as single units for association and clustering, since linkage in the cohort was strong. Among roughly 400 genotyped donors of the cohort, an average of approximately 220,000 unique TCR beta nucleotide sequences was sequenced per donor, of which about 18% were non-productive.

In total, over 600 healthy bone marrow donors made up the cohort. At the time of sampling, all cohort members were nominally healthy, though unrecorded immune exposures were likely present. The donor was CMV seropositive and belonged to the group of 250 to 350 seropositive cohort members. A peripheral blood sample was collected from each donor, and TCR beta sequencing was performed on peripheral blood mononuclear cells. The Qiagen DNeasy Blood Extraction Kit was used to extract genomic DNA from the blood cell samples. The receptor library was made with the immunoSEQ multiplex PCR assay. A mixture of 60 forward primers for TCR Vbeta segments and 13 reverse primers for TCR Jbeta segments was used in the multiplex PCR. Amplification of the CDR3 region of rearranged TCR beta genes was performed with a multiplex PCR assay on genomic DNA. The amplified TCR beta libraries were sequenced on the Illumina HiSeq System as 87-base-pair reads. The authors' analysis ran thus. In a later analysis, about 80 million unique TCR beta chains were counted across the 500 to 700 repertoires, and roughly 11 million of these chains were shared by at least two donors. Raw reads were error-corrected and collapsed into unique sequences with a nearest-neighbor algorithm that merged closely related sequences to remove PCR and sequencing errors. To assign V, D and J gene segments, CDR3 sequences were aligned to IMGT reference sequences. For a sequence to be retained, a match of at least six nucleotides was required to both a V gene segment and a J gene segment. Rearrangements were called productive when the CDR3 lacked stop codons and stayed in frame with V and J; all others were non-productive. CDR3 was defined according to IMGT convention as the region running from the second conserved V-encoded cysteine to the conserved J-encoded phenylalanine. The earlier analysis of fewer than 750 of the donors excluded sequences that lacked an unambiguous match to a single V gene segment. An earlier analysis of under 750 of the donors called V segments functional above 56.7% productive rearrangements and segregating when the between-donor standard deviation exceeded 5%. A statistical classification framework was developed to diagnose cytomegalovirus status using the catalog of TCR beta chain sequences. In a later analysis, V and J genes were assigned by comparing TCR nucleotide sequences against IMGT/GENE-DB human TR gene sequences. The TCRdist pipeline was used in a later analysis to assign CDR3 sequences and most-parsimonious VDJ recombination scenarios. A later analysis defined each TCR beta chain by its CDR3 amino acid sequence plus V-gene family, and excluded reads lacking a unique V-gene family. In a later analysis, fewer than 600 highly shared, low-generation-probability nucleotide sequences were removed to address suspected cross-contamination and a sequencing artifact. For each public chain, a later analysis derived a clonal expansion index from normalized ranks of inferred template counts within each repertoire. Generation probabilities in a later analysis came from a VDJ recombination model fitted to out-of-frame rearrangements, and those results were checked against IGoR. Hypergeometric tests were used in a later analysis to score TCR-TCR, TCR-HLA and TCR-CMV co-occurrence, with a repertoire-size bias correction applied to the TCR pairs. In a later analysis, false discovery rates were estimated by permuting HLA or CMV assignments 20 times. In a later analysis, co-occurring TCRs were grouped with DBSCAN, and TCRdist sequence similarity was added when clustering was performed within HLA-allele-positive subsets. Repertoires with fewer than 30,000 or more than 120,000 public chains, plus five repertoires with anomalous nucleotide sharing, were excluded from co-occurrence clustering. TCRdb provides this immuneACCESS table in a form limited to in-frame rearrangements. Some clones are lacking; in checked studies, under half of them reflect an unresolved V gene, and why the rest are absent is not known. That table furnishes V, J and clone size, whereas the DNA furnished D and trimming. The sample yields roughly 200,000 clones; just over 75% were counted once. The leading ten clones occupy 3.7% of the sample.

For this clone: Its cognate antigen has yet to be identified. No base-level quality is on record; no much larger clone is a single base apart.

For CDR1 and CDR2, the germline V gene lists SGHRS and YFSETQ. Unmatched junction bases come to 10, with V trimmed by 5 bases and J by 6 bases. From its cysteine to its phenylalanine, the CDR3 spans 14 amino acids. This entry keeps only the CDR3 DNA: 42 bases, framed from base 1. The full study reports these points: A group of highly shared sequence variants was considered likely to be a technical artifact of the sequencing pipeline. A later genetic analysis reported fewer N-insertions in productive TCRs among donors in an Asian-associated ancestry cluster than the roughly 700-donor mean. The authors suggested that the approach could potentially be extended to other disease states and immunological phenotypes. In a later analysis, HLA-associated TCR beta chains were found to be more clonally expanded and to have lower generation probabilities than equally common non-associated chains. In a later genetic analysis, a missense DCLRE1C variant was associated with V-gene and J-gene trimming of TCR beta chains, and the association was replicated in an independent cohort. An earlier analysis of roughly 570 of the donors showed that most TCR beta V segments appeared in productive rearrangements either about 87% or about 30% of the time, which broadly matched IMGT annotations. A further reported finding was that TCR beta sequences accurately predicted the HLA-A and HLA-B alleles for most subjects in the first cohort. At a false discovery rate of 0.05, a later analysis linked some 17,000 TCR beta sequences to specific HLA alleles. Roughly uniform sequencing depth across donors was assumed in presence/absence analyses, although this assumption may not hold. Because some donors lacked HLA typing at each locus, the association tests relied only on the typed subset. Because the 87-base-pair reads could not distinguish some IMGT-functional V segments, including TRBV6-2 and TRBV6-3, those segments were excluded. The study gave a list of under 200 TCR beta chains associated with cytomegalovirus. The only immune exposure information available for the cohort was CMV serostatus. This cohort had only TCR beta chains sequenced, and the lack of alpha or paired-chain data limited which features could be detected. In a later analysis, the rate of TCR association differed among HLA loci, with DRB1 alleles having the most associated TCRs and HLA-C alleles having the fewest. In vitro tests confirmed that a few of the cytomegalovirus-associated TCR beta chains recognize cytomegalovirus antigens. The earlier analysis of about 600 of the donors excluded some 15 rarely observed V segments, including chromosome 9 orphons, because counts were too low. Correlated functional status among segregating V segments might reflect linkage disequilibrium, but an unknown experimental factor could not be ruled out. Most CMV-associated TCR beta chains appeared to be HLA-restricted in a later analysis, and the HLA associations seemed to be driven largely by CMV exposure. According to a later analysis, parvovirus B19, influenza, CMV and Epstein-Barr virus appeared linked to several top co-occurrence clusters. The classifier was reported to diagnose cytomegalovirus status with high specificity and sensitivity in both the original cohort and the validation cohort. Strong co-occurrence of HLA alleles, especially DR and DQ, made assigning TCR associations to individual alleles difficult. While some public TCRs were present in many individuals, most TCR sequences turned up only very rarely across donors.

The receptor was isolated from an older woman in good health and CMV-seropositive. The sequence links TRBV5-1 to TRBJ1-2; 7 bases in between match TRBD1. The source material was PBMCs. The bases are TGCGCCAGCAGTTTGCCAGGGGGATACGATGGCTACACCTTC. This yields the protein CASSLPGGYDGYTF.